This entry lists 18 T cell receptor beta chains sequenced from one sample in a study of glioma-infiltrating T cells. Amplification of TCR alpha and beta CDR3 regions from RNA used iRepertoire nested multiplex PCR. One entry per CDR3 protein, called by TCRdb with MiXCR from the multiplex PCR reads. Counted here are 100,000 to 150,000 distinct CDR3 sequences, more than 20% occurring once; the ten biggest clones make up roughly 15%. Sequencing was done on a sample of glioma tissue, nonneoplastic brain tissue, or PBMCs (not recorded which). These receptors all stem from a human donor with low-grade glioma or glioblastoma, undergoing nonglioma brain surgery, or in good health (not recorded which).

The chain combines TRBV11-2 with TRBJ2-2; a possible D gene is TRBD1 (6 bases). The CDR3 spans 16 residues. The V and J ends lost 5 bases and 0 bases respectively, with 13 bases between them. CDR1 SGHAT and CDR2 FQNNGV come from the germline V gene. The CDR3 DNA follows: TGTGCCAGCAGCGCCCACGCAGGGGCGAACACCGGGGAGCTGTTTTTT. This sequence encodes CASSAHAGANTGELFF. The full variable domain, its missing parts supplied by reference TRBV11-2 and TRBJ2-2, is EAGVAQSPRYKIIEKRQSVAFWCNPISGHATLYWYQQILGQGPKLLIQFQNNGVVDDSQLPKDRFSAERLKGVDSTLKIQPAKLEDSAVYLCASSAHAGANTGELFFGEGSRLTVL.

Ten or more counts support this clonotype. The rearrangement links TRBV3-1 to TRBJ1-5; no clear D. With 3 bases removed from V and 2 bases from J, the gap between germline ends came to 8 bases. The CDR3 contains 14 residues. Germline CDR1 reads LGHDT; CDR2 reads YNNKEL (reference sequence). This CDR3 reads CASSHRGGNQPQHF. In DNA, the CDR3 is TGTGCCAGCAGCCACCGCGGGGGCAATCAGCCCCAGCATTTT. Complete variable domain (other parts from reference TRBV3-1 and TRBJ1-5): DTAVSQTPKYLVTQMGNDKSIKCEQNLGHDTMYWYKQDSKKFLKIMFSYNNKELIINETVPNRFSPKSPDKAHLNLHINSLELGDSAVYFCASSHRGGNQPQHFGDGTRLSIL.

This clonotype was counted at least ten times. The chain recombines TRBV6-1 with TRBJ1-6; D perhaps matches TRBD1 (6 bases). The CDR3 extends over 15 amino acids. V was pared by 8 bases and J by 0 bases, with 11 bases between. Per germline, CDR1 MNHNS and CDR2 SASEGT. The DNA of the CDR3 is TGTGCCAGCCGCACAGGGAGCTCCTATAATTCACCCCTCCACTTT. It translates to CASRTGSSYNSPLHF.

This clonotype was counted ten times or more. This chain joins TRBV18 and TRBJ2-7; weak D call: TRBD1 (5 bases). Germline V gives CDR1 KGHSH, CDR2 LQKENI. The CDR3 contains 14 residues. V lost 2 bases and J 5 bases, leaving 13 bases between the germline ends. The CDR3 spells CASSPSQGSDEQYF. DNA of the CDR3: TGTGCCAGCTCACCATCGCAGGGCAGCGACGAGCAGTACTTC.

Many counts were recorded for this clonotype. The rearrangement links TRBV19 to TRBJ2-7; a possible D gene is TRBD2 (5 bases). The length of the CDR3 is 13 residues. CDR1 is LNHDA and CDR2 is SQIVND in the germline V gene (reference sequence). Trimming shortened V by 4 bases and J by 1 base, and 8 bases separated the two germline ends. The CDR3 coding sequence is TGTGCCAGTAGTACGGGGAAGTCCTACGAGCAGTACTTC. It codes for CASSTGKSYEQYF. The whole variable domain, remainder taken from reference TRBV19 and TRBJ2-7, is DGGITQSPKYLFRKEGQNVTLSCEQNLNHDAMYWYRQDPGQGLRLIYYSQIVNDFQKGDIAEGYSVSREKKESFPLTVTSAQKNPTAFYLCASSTGKSYEQYFGPGTRLTVT.

This clonotype was seen many times. In nucleotides, the CDR3 is TGCGCCAGCAGCTTTGGCCCGGACAGGGATGAGACCCAGTACTTC. The encoded protein is CASSFGPDRDETQYF. V and J are TRBV5-1 and TRBJ2-5; TRBD1 aligns across 8 bases. The CDR3 totals 15 residues. Germline V gene sequence: CDR1 SGHRS, CDR2 YFSETQ. Trimming cost V 2 bases and J 5 bases; bases outside gene matches: 8.

This clonotype was counted between two and nine times. V is TRBV10-3 and J is TRBJ1-1; 8 bases map to TRBD1. The CDR3 consists of 12 residues. Germline V CDR1 and CDR2: ENHRY, SYGVKD. Losses at the gene ends were 10 bases for V and 7 bases for J; bases not matched to a gene: 8. The DNA of the CDR3 is TGTGCCACCCGGGACAGGTTATTTGAAGCTTTCTTT. Residues: CATRDRLFEAFF.

This clonotype was detected only a few times. The chain recombines TRBV19 with TRBJ2-2, with D possibly TRBD2 on 6 matching bases. CDR3 size: 14 residues. CDR1 is LNHDA and CDR2 is SQIVND in the germline V gene (reference sequence). V lost 7 bases and J lost 11, with 20 bases in between. CDR3 sequence: CASKNLGGIDELFF. CDR3 nucleotide sequence: TGTGCCAGTAAGAATCTAGGCGGGATAGATGAGCTGTTTTTT.

This clonotype was observed once. A much bigger clone sits one base away, suggesting this may be a read error. The chain recombines TRBV24-1 with TRBJ1-1; the D is unclear. The CDR3 is 15 residues long. Germline values: CDR1 KGHDR, CDR2 SFDVKD. CDR3 DNA: TGTGACACCAGTGATTTATCACAGTTGAACACTGAAGCTTTCTTT. Translated, it gives CDTSDLSQLNTEAFF.

This clonotype has at least ten counts. The chain links TRBV19 to TRBJ1-1; D uncertain. This CDR3 is built from 11 residues. Germline V gene sequence: CDR1 LNHDA, CDR2 SQIVND (reference sequence). The V end lost 5 bases, the J end lost 5 bases, and 6 bases lay between the germline ends. CDR3 region: CASSFGTEAFF. The CDR3 bases are TGTGCCAGTAGTTTTGGGACTGAAGCTTTCTTT.

This clonotype was detected ten times or more. V and J are TRBV14 and TRBJ2-3; no clear D gene. The CDR3 spans 14 residues. V dropped 4 bases and J dropped 0 bases, with 8 bases sitting between them. The germline gives CDR1 SGHDN, CDR2 FVKESK. CDR3 in DNA: TGTGCCAGCAGCCCTTGGTATAGCACAGATACGCAGTATTTT. It is translated as CASSPWYSTDTQYF.

This clonotype was recorded many times. The CDR3 loop is CASSLPGQGVQPLHF. The DNA for the CDR3 is TGTGCCAGCAGCCTTCCGGGACAGGGTGTACAACCCCTCCACTTT. The rearrangement joins TRBV16 to TRBJ1-6, with TRBD1 matching over 9 bases. The J segment lost 12 bases and the V segment lost 4 bases, leaving 10 bases of the junction unmatched. The CDR3 contains 15 residues. Germline CDR1 KGHSY, CDR2 FQNENV. Together with reference TRBV16 and TRBJ1-6, the CDR3 gives the full variable domain: GEEVAQTPKHLVRGEGQKAKLYCAPIKGHSYVFWYQQVLKNEFKFLISFQNENVFDETGMPKERFSAKCLPNSPCSLEIQATKLEDSAVYFCASSLPGQGVQPLHFGNGTRLTVT.

This clonotype has only a few counts. V usage is TRBV29-1 and J usage is TRBJ1-1; D gene ambiguous. With 7 bases removed from V and 0 bases from J, the gap between germline ends came to 12 bases. The CDR3 spans 13 residues. Germline V gene lookup returns CDR1 SQVTM and CDR2 ANQGSEA. The CDR3 reads CSAELLMNTEAFF. Here the CDR3 DNA reads TGCAGCGCCGAGTTACTAATGAACACTGAAGCTTTCTTT. The complete variable domain, with remaining parts taken from reference TRBV29-1 and TRBJ1-1, reads SAVISQKPSRDICQRGTSLTIQCQVDSQVTMMFWYRQQPGQSLTLIATANQGSEATYESGFVIDKFPISRPNLTFSTLTVSNMSPEDSSIYLCSAELLMNTEAFFGQGTRLTVV.

This clonotype was counted a few times. Given a much more abundant clone one base away, this may be a read error. The chain has TRBV4-1 and TRBJ2-2, with D possibly TRBD2 on 6 matching bases. This CDR3 contains 15 residues. In germline, CDR1 is MGHRA, CDR2 YSYEKL. V dropped 3 bases and J dropped 6 bases, with 14 bases sitting between them. CDR3 in amino acids: CASSQPAEGSGELFF. As DNA, the CDR3 is TGCGCCAGCAGCCAGCCAGCGGAGGGCTCCGGGGAGCTGTTTTTT.

Only one count was recorded for this clonotype. A much larger clone is a single base away; this may be a read error. The J gene is TRBJ2-5, the V gene TRBV7-2; 7 positions agree with TRBD2. Germline assignment: CDR1 SGHTA and CDR2 FQGNSA. CDR3 length: 15 amino acids. Written as DNA, the CDR3 is TGTGCCAGCAGCTTAAGGGGAGCGGGGCAAGAGACCCATTACTTC. Its translation: CASSLRGAGQETHYF.

This clonotype was recorded a few times. The rearrangement links TRBV12-3 or TRBV12-4 to TRBJ1-4; D is unresolved. Trimming removed 8 bases at V and 9 bases at J, with 13 bases between. The CDR3 totals 12 residues. This CDR3 is CASRYGTQKLFF. The CDR3 DNA reads TGTGCCAGCCGGTACGGTACACAAAAACTGTTTTTT.

Many counts were recorded for this clonotype. CDR3 region: CSANKQQGKYEQYF. The CDR3 DNA reads TGCAGTGCTAACAAACAACAGGGAAAGTACGAGCAGTACTTC. The gene calls are TRBV20-1 and TRBJ2-7; maybe TRBD1 (6 bases). Germline CDR1 and CDR2: DFQATT and SNEGSKA (reference sequence). CDR3 length equals 14 residues. V lost 4 bases, J lost 4 bases, and 17 bases lay in between.

The V gene is TRBV20-1, the J gene TRBJ2-1, with 8 bases fitting TRBD1. The CDR3 covers 14 residues. V dropped 4 bases and J dropped 7; count of bases not matched to a gene: 9. Per the germline V gene, CDR1 is DFQATT and CDR2 is SNEGSKA (reference sequence). CDR3 bases: TGCAGTGCTACGGGACAGGTAATGAATAATGAGCAGTTCTTC. Its protein product is CSATGQVMNNEQFF.